This T cell receptor beta chain originates from a study of blood T cell repertoires in COVID-19. Across the whole study: Italy, Spain and the United States were the sources of the convalescent and acute COVID-19 samples.

Authors' methods: Using reference gene primer amplification, nucleated cell counts were estimated. Clones were sequenced by immunoSEQ multiplex PCR, and TCRdb holds only the in-frame ones, with some missing. V, J and clone size derive from that table, while D and trimming were established from the DNA sequence. The table records roughly 330,000 clones, approximately 90% of them present only once. The sequence came from a woman aged 45-59 years with active or convalescent COVID-19. The sequencing input was peripheral blood.

CDR3 amino acids: CASSLGGTGVVPLHF. The CDR3 nucleotides read TGTGCCAGCAGCTTAGGGGGGACAGGGGTTGTCCCCCTCCACTTT. This chain uses TRBV7-2 with TRBJ1-6, with 10 bases lining up with TRBD1. The junction had 7 bases not matched to a gene; V was cut back by 1 base and J by 13 bases. From germline, CDR1 is SGHTA and CDR2 FQGNSA. The CDR3 spans 15 residues. The full variable domain, with the rest looked up from reference TRBV7-2 and TRBJ1-6, is GAGVSQSPSNKVTEKGKDVELRCDPISGHTALYWYRQSLGQGLEFLIYFQGNSAPDKSGLPSDRFSAERTGGSVSTLTIQRTQQEDSAVYLCASSLGGTGVVPLHFGNGTRLTVT.